This T cell receptor (beta chain) comes out of a study of cytomegalovirus exposure and HLA in healthy donors. For the study at large: Previous work identified roughly 110 million unique TCR beta sequences from approximately 190 million T cells.

Only a few counts were recorded for this clone. PCR used 60 Vbeta primers and 13 Jbeta primers. Some clones are missing from TCRdb's copy, which holds only in-frame ones; the method was immunoSEQ multiplex PCR. The data show around 230,000 clones, 60% to 80% seen once. Trimming removed 0 bases at V and 4 bases at J, with 4 bases between. Germline CDR1 reads SGHNT; CDR2 reads YYREEE (reference sequence). The CDR3 length is 13 residues. The V call is TRBV5-4, the J call TRBJ2-2; D is undetermined. This sequence was found in a male donor in good health and CMV-seronegative. The sample was PBMCs. The CDR3 protein is CASSLAVTGELFF. CDR3 nucleotide sequence: TGTGCCAGCAGCTTGGCGGTCACCGGGGAGCTGTTTTTT.